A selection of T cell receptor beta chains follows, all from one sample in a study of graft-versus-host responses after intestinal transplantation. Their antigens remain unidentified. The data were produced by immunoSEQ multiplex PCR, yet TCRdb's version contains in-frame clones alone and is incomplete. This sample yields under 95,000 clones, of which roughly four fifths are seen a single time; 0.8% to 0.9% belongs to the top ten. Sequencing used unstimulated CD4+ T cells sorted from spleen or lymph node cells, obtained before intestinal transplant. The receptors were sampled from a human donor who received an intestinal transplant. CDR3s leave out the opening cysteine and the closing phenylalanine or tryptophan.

ASSLWGRGAISETQY	TRBV7-8	TRBJ2-5
ASSLGASGPPSPDTQY	TRBV7-9	TRBJ2-3
ASSQQGNYGYT	TRBV6-1	TRBJ1-2
ASKPDRGIDQPQH	TRBV28	TRBJ1-5
ASSTFRQGASKNIQY	TRBV19	TRBJ2-4
ASSLAGSQETQY	TRBV5-4	TRBJ2-5
ASRNKPAGGYGYT	TRBV2	TRBJ1-2
ASSSEPLGQGGNSPLH	TRBV5-1	TRBJ1-6
ASSRTSIMGAQY	TRBV14	TRBJ2-4
ASSVAGTGFHEQY	TRBV9	TRBJ2-7
ASSPSLNTEAF	TRBV19	TRBJ1-1
ASSFLDTIY	TRBV5-6	TRBJ1-3
ASSLAGNGYT	TRBV28	TRBJ1-2
ASSYSTRENEQF	TRBV6-5	TRBJ2-1
ASSPLVSYEQY	TRBV5-6	TRBJ2-7
ASSVAGGPFETQY	TRBV2	TRBJ2-5
ASSLRGASYNEQF	TRBV7-9	TRBJ2-1
ASSLLGGQETQY	TRBV5-4	TRBJ2-5
ASRFLRGREDGYT	TRBV6-5	TRBJ1-2
ASSLDRDSTPQH	TRBV6-1	TRBJ1-5
ASSWRGQDTQY	TRBV19	TRBJ2-3